This TCR beta chain was identified during a study of blood T cell repertoires in COVID-19. Study overall: COVID-19 samples, acute and convalescent, were from the United States, Italy and Spain.

The germline CDR1 and CDR2 sequences are SGHAT and FQNNGV. Trimming removed 8 bases at V and 0 bases at J, with 15 bases between. The CDR3 spans 15 residues. As handled by the study authors: Counts of nucleated cells, estimated from reference gene primer amplification, were obtained. TCRdb keeps only in-frame clones here, not all; method: immunoSEQ multiplex PCR. V and J calls and clone size are copied from that table; D and trimming were computed from the DNA. The sample has 200,000 to 300,000 clones, 70% to 85% seen once. The V call is TRBV11-2, the J call TRBJ2-3; possibly TRBD2 for D (7 bases). The sequence was collected from a man between 40 and 49 years old who had recovered from COVID-19. Sequenced: peripheral blood. CDR3 DNA sequence: TGTGCCAGCGGTTCACGGGGGGCGAGCACAGATACGCAGTATTTT. Translating it yields CASGSRGASTDTQYF. Complete variable domain (other parts from reference TRBV11-2 and TRBJ2-3): EAGVAQSPRYKIIEKRQSVAFWCNPISGHATLYWYQQILGQGPKLLIQFQNNGVVDDSQLPKDRFSAERLKGVDSTLKIQPAKLEDSAVYLCASGSRGASTDTQYFGPGTRLTVL.